The 14 T cell receptor beta chains reported below all come from one sample, sequenced in a study of PD-L1 blockade in urothelial cancer. TCRdb's copy holds only in-frame clones and misses some; the assay was immunoSEQ multiplex PCR. Of 75,000 to 100,000 clones listed, roughly 85% are singletons. Time point noted: peripheral blood 6 weeks after treatment start. The source material was PBMCs, sampled around atezolizumab (anti-PD-L1) treatment. These receptor sequences come from a man in his 70s with urothelial cancer.

The chain combines TRBV9 with TRBJ2-3, with 7 bases matching TRBD1. The CDR3 totals 16 residues. After removal of 4 bases from V and 3 bases from J, the junction contained 11 bases not matched to a gene. In germline, CDR1 is SGDLS, CDR2 YYNGEE. CDR3 nucleotide sequence: TGTGCCAGCAGCATCCGAGACAGGGTGGGGACAGATACGCAGTATTTT. Its protein is CASSIRDRVGTDTQYF.

The V and J genes are TRBV11-3 and TRBJ2-3; D gene uncertain. The CDR3 loop spans 12 amino acids. Germline CDR1 is SGHNT and CDR2 is YENEEA. Trimming left V 2 bases short and J 5 bases short, with 5 bases between. The CDR3 DNA reads as TGTGCCAGCAGCTTATCCGGAGATACGCAGTATTTT. As protein: CASSLSGDTQYF.

This clone was found once. CDR3 coding DNA: TGTGCCAGCAGTGGAGGAGCAGGGCACCCTCCGAGCACAGATACGCAGTATTTT. This encodes CASSGGAGHPPSTDTQYF. The J gene is TRBJ2-3, the V gene TRBV2; D is perhaps TRBD1 (5 bases). Germline CDR1 is SNHLY and CDR2 is FYNNEI. This CDR3 is 18 amino acids long. V was pared by 4 bases and J by 0 bases, with 20 bases between.

V gene TRBV6-1 combines with J gene TRBJ2-7, with 8 bases that match TRBD2. This CDR3 contains 16 residues. After removal of 4 bases from V and 2 bases from J, the junction contained 10 bases not matched to a gene. CDR1 MNHNS and CDR2 SASEGT come from the germline V gene. The CDR3 is CASSGVSGRWAYEQYF. For the CDR3, the DNA is TGTGCCAGCAGTGGGGTGAGCGGGAGATGGGCCTACGAGCAGTACTTC.

Turning to this clone: The same CDR3 is also encoded by other DNA sequences in this sample. The rearrangement uses TRBV6-5 and TRBJ2-7; 9 positions match TRBD1. This CDR3 has 14 amino acids. V was pared by 6 bases and J by 4 bases, with 7 bases of the junction left unmatched. The germline V gene encodes CDR1 MNHEY and CDR2 SVGAGI. The CDR3 nucleotides are TGTGCCAGCAGCCCGGGACAGGGTAGGTACGAGCAGTACTTC. Amino acids: CASSPGQGRYEQYF.

The chain recombines TRBV7-9 with TRBJ1-4, with D uncertain. Germline values: CDR1 SEHNR, CDR2 FQNEAQ (reference sequence). V lost 5 bases and J lost 0, with 16 bases in between. CDR3 size: 17 residues. Here the CDR3 reads CASSPSPTGSTNEKLFF. Here the CDR3 DNA reads TGTGCCAGCAGCCCAAGCCCCACCGGGTCAACTAATGAAAAACTGTTTTTT.

J is TRBJ2-3 and V is TRBV6-1, with D possibly matching TRBD2 (7 bases). V was trimmed by 3 bases and J by 3 bases, leaving 13 bases between them. Germline CDR1 is MNHNS and CDR2 is SASEGT. This CDR3 comprises 15 residues. In DNA form, the CDR3 reads TGTGCCAGCAGTGAGCCGGGGGGCTGGACAGATACGCAGTATTTT. Its protein product is CASSEPGGWTDTQYF.

A few counts support this clone. J is TRBJ1-2 and V is TRBV7-9; D might be TRBD1 (6 bases). The germline V gene has CDR1 SEHNR and CDR2 FQNEAQ (reference sequence). Trimming shortened V by 1 base and J by 4 bases, and 16 bases separated the two germline ends. The CDR3 extends over 16 amino acids. CDR3 DNA sequence: TGTGCCAGCAGCTTAGACGGCAGGGGAAGTCGCTATGGCTACACCTTC. Residues: CASSLDGRGSRYGYTF.

The V gene is TRBV6-1, the J gene TRBJ2-7; 8 nucleotides align to TRBD1. With 9 bases clipped from V and 3 bases from J, the junction kept 7 bases outside the gene matches. Germline loops: CDR1 MNHNS, CDR2 SASEGT. This CDR3 is built from 13 residues. This CDR3 is CASKPGQDYEQYF. The CDR3 nucleotides are TGTGCCAGTAAGCCGGGACAGGACTACGAGCAGTACTTC.

The chain uses TRBV7-2 and TRBJ2-3; D remains unclear. This CDR3 is 13 amino acids long. Per germline, CDR1 SGHTA and CDR2 FQGNSA. V was shortened by 3 bases and J by 0 bases, with 4 bases between the two germline ends. CDR3 amino acids: CASSFQSTDTQYF. CDR3 coding DNA: TGTGCCAGCAGCTTTCAAAGCACAGATACGCAGTATTTT. Together with reference TRBV7-2 and TRBJ2-3, the CDR3 gives the full variable domain: GAGVSQSPSNKVTEKGKDVELRCDPISGHTALYWYRQSLGQGLEFLIYFQGNSAPDKSGLPSDRFSAERTGGSVSTLTIQRTQQEDSAVYLCASSFQSTDTQYFGPGTRLTVL.

The chain carries TRBV2 and TRBJ1-1, with TRBD1 identical over 7 bases. The CDR3 contains 15 residues. After removal of 5 bases from V and 5 bases from J, the junction contained 11 bases not matched to a gene. Germline CDR1 and CDR2: SNHLY and FYNNEI. The CDR3 here is CASSHDRALGTEAFF. The CDR3 DNA is TGTGCCAGCAGTCACGACAGGGCCTTGGGAACTGAAGCTTTCTTT.

Only a few counts were recorded for this clone. V usage is TRBV5-6 and J usage is TRBJ2-2; unclear D gene. Trimming left V 4 bases short and J 7 bases short, with 11 bases between. Germline V gene data show CDR1 as SGHDT and CDR2 as YYEEEE. The CDR3 totals 13 residues. CDR3 nucleotides: TGTGCCAGCAGCCCCCTTTGGAGCGGGGAGCTGTTTTTT. This codes for CASSPLWSGELFF.

This chain uses TRBV5-1 with TRBJ2-5; TRBD2 agrees at 7 bases. Germline CDR1 is SGHRS and CDR2 is YFSETQ. The CDR3 runs to 17 residues. The ends lost 5 bases at V and 0 bases at J; junction bases unmatched: 13. The CDR3 bases are TGCGCCAGCAGTTCTTTCCCTCTAGCGGAGTACCAAGAGACCCAGTACTTC. Residues: CASSSFPLAEYQETQYF.

This clone has a single count. V usage is TRBV2 and J usage is TRBJ1-5; 10 bases match TRBD1. This CDR3 spans 16 amino acids. The germline V gene has CDR1 SNHLY and CDR2 FYNNEI. The J segment lost 1 base and the V segment lost 5 bases, leaving 5 bases of the junction unmatched. This CDR3 reads CASSLRQGASNQPQHF. The CDR3 nucleotides are TGTGCCAGCAGTCTCCGACAGGGGGCAAGCAATCAGCCCCAGCATTTT. The complete variable domain, with remaining parts taken from reference TRBV2 and TRBJ1-5, reads EPEVTQTPSHQVTQMGQEVILRCVPISNHLYFYWYRQILGQKVEFLVSFYNNEISEKSEIFDDQFSVERPDGSNFTLKIRSTKLEDSAMYFCASSLRQGASNQPQHFGDGTRLSIL.